The TCR beta chain under discussion was sequenced for a study of blood T cell repertoires in COVID-19. Study information: The United States, Italy and Spain supplied acute and convalescent COVID-19 samples.

Followed longitudinally, the Seattle patients had been enrolled during active infection. Generated by immunoSEQ multiplex PCR, the TCRdb table keeps only in-frame clones and is missing some. The table includes tens of thousands of clones, about 86% detected once. This CDR3 contains 15 residues. Germline values: CDR1 WNHNN, CDR2 SYGVQD (reference sequence). Trimming stripped 2 bases from V and 1 base from J, with 9 bases between. The rearrangement uses TRBV10-1 and TRBJ1-3; possibly TRBD1 for D (5 bases). The material sequenced was peripheral blood. This TCR was recovered from a man aged 40-49 years with COVID-19, enrolled during active disease. This chain's CDR3 is CASSEGPGSGNTIYF. The CDR3 nucleotides read TGCGCCAGCAGTGAGGGGCCAGGGTCTGGAAACACCATATATTTT.